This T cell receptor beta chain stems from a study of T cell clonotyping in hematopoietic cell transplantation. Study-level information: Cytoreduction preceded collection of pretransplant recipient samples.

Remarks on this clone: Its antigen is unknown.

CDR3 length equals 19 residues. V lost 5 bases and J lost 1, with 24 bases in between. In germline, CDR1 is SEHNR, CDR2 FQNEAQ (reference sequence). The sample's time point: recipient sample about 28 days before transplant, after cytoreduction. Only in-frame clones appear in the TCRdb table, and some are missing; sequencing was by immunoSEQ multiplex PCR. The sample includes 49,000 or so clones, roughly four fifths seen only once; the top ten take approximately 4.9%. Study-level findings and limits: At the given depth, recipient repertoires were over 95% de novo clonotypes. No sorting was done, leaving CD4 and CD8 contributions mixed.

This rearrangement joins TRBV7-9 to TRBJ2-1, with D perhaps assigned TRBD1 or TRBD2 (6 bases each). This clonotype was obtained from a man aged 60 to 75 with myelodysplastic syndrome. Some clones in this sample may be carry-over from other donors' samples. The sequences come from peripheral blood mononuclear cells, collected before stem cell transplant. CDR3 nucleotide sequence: TGTGCCAGCAGCCCTCCATCGATGGCCACGGGGGCGTCCTACAATGAGCAGTTCTTC. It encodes CASSPPSMATGASYNEQFF.